This T cell receptor beta chain came from a study of a mutant IDH1 vaccine in newly diagnosed glioma. Whole-study context: Treated patients showed a male proportion of approximately 62%, a female proportion of around 38%, and a mean age of roughly 40 years.

Comment on this clone: As yet, its antigen is unknown.

Libraries were prepared by immunoSEQ multiplex PCR; TCRdb keeps only in-frame clonotypes and omits some of them. This table holds 60,000 to 65,000 clones, about 85% found once. Time point here: week 35, safety follow-up. A 20-mer mutant IDH1 peptide at 300 ug was injected subcutaneously with topical imiquimod. Trimming pared 9 bases from V and 8 bases from J, leaving 8 bases between. Germline-derived CDR1 and CDR2 are LNHDA and SQIVND (reference sequence). The CDR3 totals 10 residues. The input for sequencing was PBMCs, taken from a glioma patient whose treatment included an IDH1 peptide vaccine. This receptor was taken from a man aged 30 to 39 with glioma. This chain joins TRBV19 and TRBJ1-3; unclear D gene. The CDR3 bases are TGTGCCAGCGCCGGGGACACCATATATTTT. Translation: CASAGDTIYF.